The 29 T cell receptor beta chains below all came from one sample that was sequenced in a study of shared clonotypes between healthy human individuals. Some clones are missing from TCRdb's copy, which holds only in-frame ones; the method was immunoSEQ multiplex PCR. Of around 700,000 clones listed, 60% to 80% are singletons. The sample was memory CD4+ T cells sorted from blood. As for subset: CD45RA-negative fraction. The receptors here all came from a woman in her twenties or thirties in good health.

The chain employs TRBV6-5 and TRBJ2-7; D perhaps matches TRBD2 (5 bases). Trimming shortened V by 6 bases and J by 6 bases, and 21 bases separated the two germline ends. The CDR3 extends over 15 amino acids. CDR1 is MNHEY and CDR2 is SVGAGI in the germline V gene. CDR3 coding DNA: TGTGCCAGCAGAAGGACTCCCTTCGAGGCACGCGAGCAGTACTTC. It encodes CASRRTPFEAREQYF.

As for this clone: The germline gene is not matched at one end of the junction; a read error may be the cause. The rearrangement uses TRBV6-1 and TRBJ2-1; 7 bases fit TRBD2. The CDR3 is 13 residues long. The germline V gene encodes CDR1 MNHNS and CDR2 SASEGT. The CDR3 region is CASSEPQVGTKLF. DNA of the CDR3: TGTGCCAGCAGTGAACCACAAGTCGGGACTAAGCTCTTC.

This chain uses TRBV5-8 with TRBJ2-5, with TRBD1 as a possible D gene (6 bases). The end of the DNA fits TRBJ2-7 better, so the J call may be wrong. Germline loops: CDR1 SGHTS, CDR2 YDEGEE. The CDR3 is made up of 17 amino acids. DNA of the CDR3: TGTGCCAGCAGCTTGTTCGTGTTGGAAGGACAGACATACGAGCAGTACTTC. Translating it yields CASSLFVLEGQTYEQYF.

This clone was detected a few times. The chain uses TRBV10-3 and TRBJ2-5; D is unresolved. In germline, CDR1 is ENHRY, CDR2 SYGVKD. The CDR3 sequence is 13 residues long. Trimming removed 4 bases at V and 0 bases at J, with 6 bases between. The CDR3 DNA is TGTGCCATCAGTGGACAAAACCAAGAGACCCAGTACTTC. This translates into CAISGQNQETQYF.

V usage is TRBV7-9 and J usage is TRBJ2-2; D gene ambiguous. CDR1 and CDR2 from the germline V gene are SEHNR and FQNEAQ (reference sequence). Trimming took 8 bases from V and 4 from J, leaving 11 bases between them. CDR3 length: 13 amino acids. The CDR3 DNA reads TGTGCCAGCGTACCTGGGGTCACCGGGGAGCTGTTTTTT. This sequence encodes CASVPGVTGELFF.

This clone has a handful of counts. The V and J genes are TRBV5-6 and TRBJ2-5; D is possibly TRBD1 (5 bases). The germline V and J ends were trimmed by 4 bases and 2 bases, with 12 bases remaining between them. The CDR3 is made up of 14 amino acids. Germline CDR1 is SGHDT and CDR2 is YYEEEE. The CDR3 reads CASSPDRKQETQYF. The DNA of the CDR3 is TGTGCCAGCAGCCCCGACAGAAAACAAGAGACCCAGTACTTC.

The chain joins TRBV11-2 to TRBJ2-1, with D perhaps matching TRBD2 (5 bases). The germline CDR1 and CDR2 sequences are SGHAT and FQNNGV. There are 16 residues in the CDR3. V was cut by 4 bases and J by 6 bases, with 19 bases left in between. CDR3 nucleotide sequence: TGTGCCAGCAGCTCTCATCGTCCTAGCCTTCTCAATGAGCAGTTCTTC. The encoded protein is CASSSHRPSLLNEQFF.

This clone has ten or more counts. The rearrangement uses TRBV5-1 and TRBJ1-5; TRBD1 agrees at 7 bases. J lost 6 bases, V lost 0 bases, and 3 bases had no gene match. The V gene's germline CDR1 is SGHRS and CDR2 YFSETQ. This CDR3 spans 14 amino acids. The CDR3 reads CASSLGDSGQPQHF. For the CDR3, the DNA is TGCGCCAGCAGCTTGGGGGACAGCGGTCAGCCCCAGCATTTT.

The chain couples TRBV11-3 to TRBJ2-3; 7 bases fit TRBD1. V trimming: 1 base; J trimming: 2 bases; junction bases outside the gene matches: 3. Germline CDR1 reads SGHNT; CDR2 reads YENEEA. This CDR3 comprises 15 residues. The CDR3 loop is CASSLGGGLTDTQYF. CDR3 DNA sequence: TGTGCCAGCAGCTTAGGAGGGGGCCTCACAGATACGCAGTATTTT.

In DNA, the CDR3 is TGTGCCAGCAGTGATTATAGGGGCAGCGGCGGGGAGCTGTTTTTT. The encoded protein is CASSDYRGSGGELFF. V and J are TRBV2 and TRBJ2-2; D is tentatively TRBD1 or TRBD2 (5 bases each). V was pared by 3 bases and J by 7 bases, with 15 bases between. Germline values: CDR1 SNHLY, CDR2 FYNNEI. This CDR3 region has 15 residues.

V and J are TRBV9 and TRBJ1-2; no firm D call. Between the trimmed V and J ends, which lost 1 base and 8 bases, there was a span of 6 bases. This CDR3 has 11 residues. In germline, CDR1 is SGDLS, CDR2 YYNGEE. CDR3 sequence: CASSVPRGYTF. The CDR3 nucleotides are TGTGCCAGCAGCGTACCGAGGGGCTACACCTTC.

This chain uses TRBV29-1 with TRBJ2-1, with TRBD2 identical over 10 bases. This CDR3 has 13 residues. Trimming at V came to 7 bases and at J to 4 bases, leaving 4 bases not matched to a gene. Germline values: CDR1 SQVTM, CDR2 ANQGSEA. CDR3 sequence (DNA): TGCAGCGCAGTAGCGGGAGGTTACAATGAGCAGTTCTTC. Its translation: CSAVAGGYNEQFF.

The CDR3 nucleotides are TGCGCCAGCAGCTTGGGGACGGAGGGAGGCGAGCAGTACTTC. This gives the protein CASSLGTEGGEQYF. This chain links TRBV5-1 with TRBJ2-7; possible D gene TRBD2, 6 bases. The CDR3 totals 14 residues. The germline CDR1 and CDR2 sequences are SGHRS and YFSETQ. The V end lost 0 bases, the J end lost 6 bases, and 13 bases lay between the germline ends.

In its sample, this clone was seen once. The genes are TRBV6-1 and TRBJ2-5; 8 bases align to TRBD1. V trimming: 4 bases; J trimming: 5 bases; junction bases outside the gene matches: 9. Germline CDR1 and CDR2: MNHNS and SASEGT. The CDR3 spans 15 residues. Written as DNA, the CDR3 is TGTGCCAGCAGTGGACCAGGGGGCTTTCAGGAGACCCAGTACTTC. Protein: CASSGPGGFQETQYF.

The chain uses TRBV27 and TRBJ1-2; 7 positions agree with TRBD1. Trimming took 6 bases from V and 5 from J; bases not matched to a gene: 3. The CDR3 length is 12 residues. In germline, CDR1 is MNHEY, CDR2 SMNVEV (reference sequence). Written as DNA, the CDR3 is TGTGCCAGCAGACAGGGGACGTATGGCTACACCTTC. Its protein is CASRQGTYGYTF.

This clone came up many times. V is TRBV11-2 and J is TRBJ2-1; D is undetermined. V shed 3 bases and J shed 5 bases, with 5 bases lying between them. The CDR3 runs to 12 residues. Per germline, CDR1 SGHAT and CDR2 FQNNGV. The CDR3: CASSFANNEQFF. The CDR3 DNA sequence: TGTGCCAGCAGCTTTGCTAACAATGAGCAGTTCTTC.

The gene calls are TRBV27 and TRBJ2-7; no definite D call. CDR1 is MNHEY, CDR2 SMNVEV, per germline (reference sequence). The CDR3 runs 15 residues. V was shortened by 7 bases and J by 2 bases, with 18 bases between the two germline ends. CDR3 bases: TGTGCCAGCACACCAAGTCCGAGGATGCCCTACGAGCAGTACTTC. Encoded protein: CASTPSPRMPYEQYF.

The chain uses TRBV4-2 and TRBJ2-3; TRBD2 might be the D (6 bases). The CDR3 extends over 16 amino acids. CDR1 and CDR2 (germline): LGHNA, YNFKEQ. V lost 0 bases and J 6 bases, leaving 16 bases between the germline ends. Here the CDR3 reads CASSQEKGGVSDTQYF. The CDR3 DNA reads TGTGCCAGCAGCCAAGAGAAGGGAGGAGTGTCGGATACGCAGTATTTT.

The CDR3 DNA follows: TGTGCTAGTGGTTTGGCGACAGCAGAGACCCAGTACTTC. It encodes CASGLATAETQYF. This chain links TRBV12-5 with TRBJ2-5; maybe TRBD1 (5 bases). V was trimmed by 1 base and J by 4 bases, leaving 7 bases between them. Germline V gives CDR1 LGHNT, CDR2 FRNRAP. The CDR3 is 13 amino acids.

The V call is TRBV15, the J call TRBJ1-1; no reliable D call. This CDR3 contains 14 residues. V gave up 3 bases and J gave up 2 bases, with 10 bases separating them. Germline V gene sequence: CDR1 LNHNV, CDR2 YYDKDF (reference sequence). CDR3 sequence (DNA): TGTGCCACCAGCAGGGTCACAGCAAACACTGAAGCTTTCTTT. Protein sequence: CATSRVTANTEAFF.

The V and J genes are TRBV30 and TRBJ2-1; 8 bases match TRBD1. Germline values: CDR1 GTSNPN, CDR2 SVGIG (reference sequence). After removal of 7 bases from V and 4 bases from J, the junction contained 6 bases not matched to a gene. The CDR3 has 13 residues. The CDR3 coding sequence is TGTGCCTACCGGACAGGGATTTACAATGAGCAGTTCTTC. Translating gives CAYRTGIYNEQFF.

The chain combines TRBV5-6 with TRBJ2-5; maybe TRBD2 (7 bases). This CDR3 has 15 amino acids. Germline CDR1 is SGHDT and CDR2 is YYEEEE. Trimming took 0 bases from V and 5 from J, leaving 14 bases between them. The CDR3 DNA sequence: TGTGCCAGCAGCTTGGCCCGGGGGGCTCGGGAGACCCAGTACTTC. Its protein is CASSLARGARETQYF. The entire variable domain, with the rest obtained from reference TRBV5-6 and TRBJ2-5, is as follows: DAGVTQSPTHLIKTRGQQVTLRCSPKSGHDTVSWYQQALGQGPQFIFQYYEEEERQRGNFPDRFSGHQFPNYSSELNVNALLLGDSALYLCASSLARGARETQYFGPGTRLLVL.

J is TRBJ2-1 and V is TRBV11-2, with D possibly matching TRBD1 (6 bases). In germline, CDR1 is SGHAT, CDR2 FQNNGV. Trimming left V 1 base short and J 9 bases short, with 10 bases between. The CDR3 spans 13 residues. The CDR3 region has the DNA TGTGCCAGCAGCTTAGCGGGACACGGTGAGCAGTTCTTC. Translation: CASSLAGHGEQFF.

This clone was seen a few times. The chain has TRBV19 and TRBJ2-7; possibly TRBD2 for D (7 bases). Germline V gene lookup returns CDR1 LNHDA and CDR2 SQIVND (reference sequence). V was pared by 7 bases and J by 3 bases, with 16 bases between. The CDR3 totals 14 residues. The CDR3 loop is CASKRDKGLYEQYF. DNA of the CDR3: TGTGCCAGTAAGCGGGACAAGGGCCTCTACGAGCAGTACTTC.

This chain uses TRBV27 with TRBJ2-5, with TRBD2 as a possible D gene (6 bases). The CDR3 is 16 residues long. Trimming removed 3 bases from V and 5 bases from J, with 19 bases in between. Germline CDR1 MNHEY, CDR2 SMNVEV (reference sequence). CDR3 sequence reads: CASSFRSGGVIETQYF. Written as DNA, the CDR3 is TGTGCCAGCAGTTTCCGCTCTGGAGGGGTGATCGAGACCCAGTACTTC.

V and J are TRBV6-6 and TRBJ1-2; D is unresolved. The V and J ends lost 6 bases and 3 bases respectively, with 17 bases between them. The CDR3 consists of 15 residues. Germline V gene sequence: CDR1 MNHNY, CDR2 SVGAGI (reference sequence). This CDR3 is CASSLALPQDYGYTF. The CDR3 nucleotides read TGTGCCAGCAGCCTCGCCTTACCTCAGGACTATGGCTACACCTTC.

Turning to this clone: Other nucleotide sequences in the sample specify the same CDR3. The chain uses TRBV9 and TRBJ2-5; D remains ambiguous. Between the trimmed V and J ends, which lost 0 bases and 2 bases, there was a span of 5 bases. This CDR3 has 13 residues. Germline V gene data show CDR1 as SGDLS and CDR2 as YYNGEE. The CDR3 DNA reads TGTGCCAGCAGCGTAGCCGGACAAGAGACCCAGTACTTC. Translation: CASSVAGQETQYF.

This rearrangement joins TRBV29-1 to TRBJ2-4, with TRBD1 matching over 7 bases. The CDR3 is 17 residues long. V was clipped by 4 bases and J by 0 bases; unmatched bases: 12. Germline values: CDR1 SQVTM, CDR2 ANQGSEA. CDR3 sequence: CSVASLGTVEAKNIQYF. The CDR3 region has the DNA TGCAGCGTTGCATCCCTAGGGACAGTCGAAGCCAAAAACATTCAGTACTTC.

The chain combines TRBV5-8 with TRBJ2-3; D not resolved. Germline V gene lookup returns CDR1 SGHTS and CDR2 YDEGEE. The CDR3 runs 13 residues. V lost 4 bases to trimming and J lost 0 bases, with 6 bases between them. Here the CDR3 reads CASSIFSTDTQYF. CDR3 nucleotides: TGTGCCAGCAGCATCTTCAGCACAGATACGCAGTATTTT.